The clone carrying this T cell receptor (beta chain) was found a few times. Its target is not known. PCR was performed using 60 Vbeta and 13 Jbeta primers. The assay was immunoSEQ multiplex PCR, and TCRdb's table has in-frame clones only and misses some. The table shows 170,000 or so clones, with around 83% occurring only once. The record originates from a study of cytomegalovirus exposure and HLA in healthy donors. Study-wide context: Earlier, 95 million to 120 million unique TCR beta sequences were recovered from roughly 170 million T cells by an analysis.

Findings and limits, study-wide: One cluster of highly shared sequence variants probably arose as a sequencing artifact.

CDR1 GTSNPN and CDR2 SVGIG come from the germline V gene (reference sequence). This CDR3 contains 15 residues. V gave up 2 bases and J gave up 6 bases; unmatched junction bases: 8. The TCR was taken from a man aged 50 to 59 in good health and CMV-seronegative. The J gene is TRBJ2-1, the V gene TRBV30, with 9 nucleotides matching TRBD1. The specimen was PBMCs. As DNA, the CDR3 is TGTGCCTGGAGTCTAGGGACAGGGAGGGGCAATGAGCAGTTCTTC. Translation gives CAWSLGTGRGNEQFF.